Listed below are T cell receptor beta chains from one sample, sequenced in a study of OX40 agonist ivuxolimab in advanced cancers. Some clones are missing from TCRdb's copy, which holds only in-frame ones; the method was immunoSEQ multiplex PCR. The data contain 65,000 to 80,000 clones, 86% of them singletons. The sequences come from CD4+ or CD8+ T cells sorted from blood, collected in a trial of the OX40 agonist ivuxolimab. Source of these receptors: an adult with an advanced solid tumor such as melanoma, head and neck, liver or kidney cancer. CDR3s include the opening cysteine and the closing phenylalanine or tryptophan. A D gene is named only where the DNA matches it firmly. Expanded clones are given a class, and other clones once, few, many or no size at all.

TRBD2 NA TRBJ2-5 TRBV5-1 TGCGCCAGCAGCTTGGAGGGGGCTAGCGGGAGAGGGGAGACCCAGTACTTC CASSLEGASGRGETQYF
NA NA TRBJ1-1 TRBV7-3 TGTGCCAGCAGGCCCGGGACTGAAGTGACTGAAGCTTTCTTT CASRPGTEVTEAFF
TRBD1 NA TRBJ2-7 TRBV5-1 TGCGCCAGCAGCTCTGGACAGGGGGCCTTTGGCGAGCAGTACTTC CASSSGQGAFGEQYF
TRBD1 NA TRBJ2-5 TRBV28 TGTGCCAGCACCTACGGGGACAGGGGATCCCAGTACTTC CASTYGDRGSQYF
TRBD2 once TRBJ2-2 TRBV9 TGTGCCAGCAGCGTACAGGGACTAGCATCTACCGGGGAGCTGTTTTTT CASSVQGLASTGELFF
NA NA TRBJ2-2 TRBV7-3 TGTGCCAGCCGTGGGGGGTGGAACACCGGGGAGCTGTTTTTT CASRGGWNTGELFF
NA NA TRBJ1-3 TRBV30 TGTGCCTTACAGCACACAGGTGTGGGAAACACCATATATTTT CALQHTGVGNTIYF
NA NA TRBJ2-1 TRBV7-2 TGTGCCAGCAGCTTAGGTCGGTACAATGAGCAGTTCTTC CASSLGRYNEQFF
NA NA TRBJ2-1 TRBV7-2 TGTGCCAGCAGCTTAGTGTCCAGAGAGCAGTTCTTC CASSLVSREQFF
NA NA TRBJ2-5 TRBV5-1 TGCGCCAGCAGCTTGGAGACAGAAGAGACCCAGTACTTC CASSLETEETQYF
NA once TRBJ1-1 TRBV6-1 TGTGCCAGCAGTGACGGGGGGCGCCCGAACACTGAAGCTTTCTTT CASSDGGRPNTEAFF
NA NA TRBJ1-1 TRBV6-1 TGTGCCGGCCAGGGGTTTTTGAACACTGAAGCTTTCTTT CAGQGFLNTEAFF
NA NA TRBJ2-1 TRBV4-2 TGTGCCAGCAGCCAAGAAGACGGGAGAGGGATCATTGAGCAGTTCTTC CASSQEDGRGIIEQFF
NA NA TRBJ2-1 TRBV7-2 TGTGCCAGCAGCTTATTTCCAGGGGCGCTACACAATGAGCAGTTCTTC CASSLFPGALHNEQFF
TRBD1 NA TRBJ1-2 TRBV9 TGTGCCAGCAGCGCGGGGGGACAGAGCCACTATGGCTACACCTTC CASSAGGQSHYGYTF
NA NA TRBJ1-1 TRBV5-4 TGTGCCAGCAGCCCGCTAGGGGCTCAGAACACTGAAGCTTTCTTT CASSPLGAQNTEAFF
NA once TRBJ1-1 TRBV7-9 TGTGCCAGCAGCTTCGCGAGGAGAGGGAACACTGAAGCTTTCTTT CASSFARRGNTEAFF
TRBD2 NA TRBJ2-3 TRBV5-1 TGCGCCAGCAGCTTTGGGACTAGCGGGGGTAGCACAGATACGCAGTATTTT CASSFGTSGGSTDTQYF
NA NA TRBJ2-2 TRBV18 TGTGCCAGCTCACCACCGTTTCAGGGGAACACCGGGGAGCTGTTTTTT CASSPPFQGNTGELFF
NA once TRBJ1-3 TRBV7-2 TGTGCCAGCAGCTTAGGGGGGAAGACAGGCCGCTCTGGAAACACCATATATTTT CASSLGGKTGRSGNTIYF
NA NA TRBJ2-7 TRBV4-2 TGTGCCAGCAGCCCTAACAGGGTCGAGCAGTACTTC CASSPNRVEQYF
NA NA TRBJ2-2 TRBV9 TGTGCCAGCAGCGTGGGCGGACTCCCGGGGACCGGGGAGCTGTTTTTT CASSVGGLPGTGELFF
TRBD1 NA TRBJ1-1 TRBV9 TGTGCCAGCAGCTTCAGACAGGGGGCGAACACTGAAGCTTTCTTT CASSFRQGANTEAFF
NA NA TRBJ1-2 TRBV7-9 TGTGCCAGCAGCTTAGGAGGGAACTATGGCTACACCTTC CASSLGGNYGYTF
TRBD1 NA TRBJ2-7 TRBV6-1 TGTGCCAGCAGCGAAACGACAGGGTTGGTCTACGAGCAGTACTTC CASSETTGLVYEQYF
NA NA TRBJ2-5 TRBV6-1 TGTGCCAGCAAACTACAGGGCACCCAAGAGACCCAGTACTTC CASKLQGTQETQYF
TRBD1 medium-sized TRBJ1-6 TRBV18 TGTGCCAGCTCACTTGGACAGGGCAACAGCAATTCACCCCTCCACTTT CASSLGQGNSNSPLHF
NA NA TRBJ2-7 TRBV18 TGTGCCAGCTCTCCCAATACCGGTGAGGGGGAGCAGTACTTC CASSPNTGEGEQYF
NA NA TRBJ2-7 TRBV6-1 TGTGCCAGCAGCGACACAGGGTTGTACGAGCAGTACTTC CASSDTGLYEQYF
NA NA TRBJ2-7 TRBV4-1 TGCGCCAGCAGCCAAGGGACTATGAGCTCCTACGAGCAGTACTTC CASSQGTMSSYEQYF
NA NA TRBJ2-7 TRBV9 TGTGCCAGCAGCCGGGACATTTGGCAACCCTACGAGCAGTACTTC CASSRDIWQPYEQYF
NA NA TRBJ2-5 TRBV7-3 TGTGCCAGCAGCTTAGGGCCAGGGGAAGAGACCCAGTACTTC CASSLGPGEETQYF
NA NA TRBJ2-3 TRBV6-4 TGTGCCAGCAGTGACTCAATAGAGGGTACAGATACGCAGTATTTT CASSDSIEGTDTQYF
NA NA TRBJ2-7 TRBV9 TGTGCCAGCAGCGTAGGTCCCAATAGCGAGCAGTACTTC CASSVGPNSEQYF
NA NA TRBJ1-2 TRBV2 TGTGCCAGCAGTGAATTCAGGGGACGCGGCTACACCTTC CASSEFRGRGYTF
NA few TRBJ1-6 TRBV7-6 TGTGCCAGCAGGGACAGCCAAAATTCACCCCTCCACTTT CASRDSQNSPLHF
NA NA TRBJ2-7 TRBV6-1 TGTGCCAGCAGTGTGTACGAGCAGTACTTC CASSVYEQYF
NA few TRBJ1-1 TRBV4-1 TGCGCCAGCAGCCTCCGGGGGGACACTGAAGCTTTCTTT CASSLRGDTEAFF
NA NA TRBJ1-1 TRBV7-2 TGTGCCAGCAGCCCCTTGGGGTTGGGGCAGAACACTGAAGCTTTCTTT CASSPLGLGQNTEAFF
NA NA TRBJ1-2 TRBV2 TGTGCCATTTCTCAAAGGGAAACCGGCTACACCTTC CAISQRETGYTF
NA few TRBJ1-5 TRBV4-1 TGCGCCAGCAGCCAAGATCATACACGAAATCAGCCCCAGCATTTT CASSQDHTRNQPQHF
TRBD1 NA TRBJ2-6 TRBV5-1 TGCGCCAGCAGCCTGGGCCCCGGGACAGGGGGCGCTGGGGCCAACGTCCTGACTTTC CASSLGPGTGGAGANVLTF
NA few TRBJ1-1 TRBV7-6 TGTGCCAGCAGCAATCCCAGTAGCACTGAAGCTTTCTTT CASSNPSSTEAFF
NA NA TRBJ2-1 TRBV10-3 TGTGCCATCAGTGGACTGTTCTACCCTGAGCAGTTCTTC CAISGLFYPEQFF
NA NA TRBJ2-4 TRBV25-1 TGTGCCAGCAGTAGGCAGGGGAACATTCAGTACTTC CASSRQGNIQYF
NA NA TRBJ2-1 TRBV7-3 TGTGCCAGCAGCTTAACGCGGGCGGGAGAGCAGTTCTTC CASSLTRAGEQFF
NA NA TRBJ1-1 TRBV7-9 TGTGCCAGCAGCTTACTCGTAGACTACGGCACTGAAGCTTTCTTT CASSLLVDYGTEAFF
NA NA TRBJ1-6 TRBV19 TGTGCCAGTAGTACTACCGGGACGGAAAATTCACCCCTCCACTTT CASSTTGTENSPLHF
TRBD2 NA TRBJ2-2 TRBV6-1 TGTGCCAGCATGGGGAGCGGGGCCGGGGAGCTGTTTTTT CASMGSGAGELFF
NA NA TRBJ2-5 TRBV7-2 TGTGCCAGCAGCTTGGGTCTGGTCACCAAAGAGACCCAGTACTTC CASSLGLVTKETQYF
NA NA TRBJ1-2 TRBV7-9 TGTGCCACCCCTCACCGGGGCCTCAATTTTGGGGGCTATGGCTACACCTTC CATPHRGLNFGGYGYTF
NA once TRBJ1-6 TRBV11-2 TGTGCCAGCAGCTTAGGGGTGATCGGGTCACCCCTCCACTTT CASSLGVIGSPLHF
TRBD1 NA TRBJ1-2 TRBV19 TGTGCCAGTAGGACGTCCGGGACAGGGGTCCACTTC CASRTSGTGVHF
NA NA TRBJ2-3 TRBV30 TGTGCCTGGGGAAACGTCTTCCGAAAATCAGTAGATACGCAGTATTTT CAWGNVFRKSVDTQYF
NA few TRBJ1-5 TRBV2 TGTGCCAGCAGTGATATGAGGGGACGGGGACAGCCCCAGCATTTT CASSDMRGRGQPQHF